The sequence of this T cell receptor (beta chain) was determined in a study of blood T cell repertoires in COVID-19. Study information: Samples came from the United States, Italy and Spain, spanning acute and convalescent COVID-19. PBMCs, B-cell-depleted T cells, or T cells were the source of the cDNA or gDNA that made up the material.

CDR3 length: 15 residues. Deletions cut 2 bases from V and 2 bases from J, with 13 bases between. The V gene's germline CDR1 is MDHEN and CDR2 SYDVKM. Method: immunoSEQ multiplex PCR; TCRdb's copy keeps in-frame clones and lacks some. The sample has 210,000 or so clones, around 90% seen once. The sample consisted of peripheral blood. The TCR comes from a man aged 35-49 years with acute or convalescent COVID-19. This chain joins TRBV28 and TRBJ2-7, with D hard to call. CDR3 nucleotide sequence: TGTGCCAGCAGTTTAGGCGGCCTCGAGACCTACGAGCAGTACTTC. It translates to CASSLGGLETYEQYF.